These T cell receptor beta chains were read from a single sample in a study of blood T cell repertoires in COVID-19. Using immunoSEQ multiplex PCR, the repertoire was profiled, and TCRdb retains in-frame clones only, with some absent. This sample has about 280,000 clones; roughly nine tenths occur once, and the top ten carry around 1.9%. Sequencing was carried out using PBMCs or T cells enriched from blood (not recorded which). The source is a woman in her sixties or seventies who had recovered from COVID-19. CDR3s leave out the opening cysteine and the closing phenylalanine or tryptophan.

j_call	v_call	cdr3_aa
TRBJ2-1	TRBV5-1	ASSLDLSAGGEQF
TRBJ2-1	TRBV5-5	ASSLFAYDEQF
TRBJ2-7	TRBV11-3	ASSSGESYEQY
TRBJ2-7	TRBV3-1/TRBV3-2	ASSQAGQGLDEQY
TRBJ1-1	TRBV15	ATSRTTENTEAF
TRBJ2-1	TRBV3-1/TRBV3-2	ASSRTWTGSTEQF
TRBJ2-3	TRBV11-2	ASSLTPSELEDTQY
TRBJ2-1	TRBV6-5	ASTSPQREQF
TRBJ1-3	TRBV2	ASSESARNTIY
TRBJ1-4	TRBV28	ASSLRTGAPEKLF
TRBJ2-1	TRBV6-5	ASSLPPSGGANEQF
TRBJ2-2	TRBV19	AASRPGVNTGELF
TRBJ1-2	TRBV19	ASSTRVHGYT
TRBJ2-7	TRBV10-2	ASTGQISYEQY
TRBJ1-2	TRBV30	AWSVGSHYGYT
TRBJ1-1	TRBV4-1	ASSPVGVVGTEAF
TRBJ2-1	TRBV23-1	AGHFTLSDSSYNEQF
TRBJ1-1	TRBV6-5	ASRQKSAEAF
TRBJ2-1	TRBV2	ASSEDRAGGPFEQF
TRBJ1-1	TRBV5-5	ASSLRGERAF
TRBJ1-6	TRBV30	AWSGGGLRSPLH
TRBJ1-6	TRBV7-2	ASSNQGYNSPLH
TRBJ2-2	TRBV30	AFQVLRDTGELF
TRBJ1-6	TRBV3-1/TRBV3-2	ASSQGGSPLH